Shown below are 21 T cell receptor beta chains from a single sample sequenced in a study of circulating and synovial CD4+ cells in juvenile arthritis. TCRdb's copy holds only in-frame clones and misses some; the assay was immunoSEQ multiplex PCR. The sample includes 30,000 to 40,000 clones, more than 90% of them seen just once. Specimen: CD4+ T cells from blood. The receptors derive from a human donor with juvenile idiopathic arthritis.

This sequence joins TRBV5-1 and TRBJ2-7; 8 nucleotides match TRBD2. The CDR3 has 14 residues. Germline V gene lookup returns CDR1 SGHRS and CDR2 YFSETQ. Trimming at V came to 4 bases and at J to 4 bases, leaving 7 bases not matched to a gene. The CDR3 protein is CASSQGTSGYEQYF. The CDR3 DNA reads TGCGCCAGCAGCCAAGGGACTAGTGGTTACGAGCAGTACTTC.

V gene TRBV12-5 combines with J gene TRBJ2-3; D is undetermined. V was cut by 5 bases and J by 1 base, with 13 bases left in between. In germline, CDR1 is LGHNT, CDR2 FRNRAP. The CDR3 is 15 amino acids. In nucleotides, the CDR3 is TGTGCTAGTGGTCTATCAAGCCCCCGCACAGATACGCAGTATTTT. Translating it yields CASGLSSPRTDTQYF.

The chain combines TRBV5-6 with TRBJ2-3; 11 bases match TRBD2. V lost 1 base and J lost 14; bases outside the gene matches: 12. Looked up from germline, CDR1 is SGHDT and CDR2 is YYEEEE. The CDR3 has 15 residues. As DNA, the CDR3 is TGTGCCAGCAGCTTGAGGGGACTAGCGGCATCCCATCCGTATTTT. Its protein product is CASSLRGLAASHPYF. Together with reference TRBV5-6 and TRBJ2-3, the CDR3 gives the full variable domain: DAGVTQSPTHLIKTRGQQVTLRCSPKSGHDTVSWYQQALGQGPQFIFQYYEEEERQRGNFPDRFSGHQFPNYSSELNVNALLLGDSALYLCASSLRGLAASHPYFGPGTRLTVL.

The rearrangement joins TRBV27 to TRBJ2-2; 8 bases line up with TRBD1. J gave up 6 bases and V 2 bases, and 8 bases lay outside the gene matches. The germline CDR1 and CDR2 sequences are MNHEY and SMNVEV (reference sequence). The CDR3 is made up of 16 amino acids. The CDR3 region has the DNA TGTGCCAGCAGTTTACACAGGGGGTTAGCCCCCGGGGAGCTGTTTTTT. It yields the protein CASSLHRGLAPGELFF.

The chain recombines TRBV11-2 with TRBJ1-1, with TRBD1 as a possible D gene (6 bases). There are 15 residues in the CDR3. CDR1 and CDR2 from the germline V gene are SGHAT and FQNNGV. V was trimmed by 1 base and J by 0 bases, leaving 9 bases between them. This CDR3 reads CASSLGGRMNTEAFF. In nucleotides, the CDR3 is TGTGCCAGCAGCTTAGGGGGGCGGATGAACACTGAAGCTTTCTTT.

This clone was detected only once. The CDR3 nucleotides are TGCGCCAGCAGCTTGAGGGCAGGGATGAACACTGAAGCTTTCTTT. This translates into CASSLRAGMNTEAFF. The V gene is TRBV5-1, the J gene TRBJ1-1; a weak D match, TRBD1 (5 bases). This CDR3 region has 15 residues. Trimming removed 1 base from V and 0 bases from J, with 10 bases in between. Germline V CDR1 and CDR2: SGHRS, YFSETQ.

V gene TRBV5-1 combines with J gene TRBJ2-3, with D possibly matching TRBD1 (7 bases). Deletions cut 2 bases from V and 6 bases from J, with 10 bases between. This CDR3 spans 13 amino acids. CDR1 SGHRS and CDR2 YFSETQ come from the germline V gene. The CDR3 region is CASSFAGGDTQYF. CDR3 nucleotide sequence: TGCGCCAGCAGCTTTGCAGGGGGGGATACGCAGTATTTT.

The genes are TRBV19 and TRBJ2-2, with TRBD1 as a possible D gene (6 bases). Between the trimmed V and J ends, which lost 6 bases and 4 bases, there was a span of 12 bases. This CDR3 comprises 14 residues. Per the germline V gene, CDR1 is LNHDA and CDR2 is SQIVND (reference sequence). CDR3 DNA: TGTGCCAGTAGGGACAGTTTGGCCACCGGGGAGCTGTTTTTT. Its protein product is CASRDSLATGELFF.

CDR3 bases: TGTGCCAGCTCACCCCTACCCGGGACAGATTACGAGCAGTACTTC. Its protein is CASSPLPGTDYEQYF. The rearrangement joins TRBV18 to TRBJ2-7, with TRBD1 matching over 7 bases. The CDR3 loop spans 15 amino acids. V trimming: 3 bases; J trimming: 4 bases; junction bases outside the gene matches: 9. The germline V gene has CDR1 KGHSH and CDR2 LQKENI.

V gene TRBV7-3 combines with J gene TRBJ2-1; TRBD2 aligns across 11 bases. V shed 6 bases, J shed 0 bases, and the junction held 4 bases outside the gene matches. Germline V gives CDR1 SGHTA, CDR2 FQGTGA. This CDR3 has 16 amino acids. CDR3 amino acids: CASSGLAGHSYNEQFF. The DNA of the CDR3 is TGTGCCAGCAGTGGACTAGCGGGCCACTCCTACAATGAGCAGTTCTTC.

CDR3 DNA sequence: TGTGCCAGCAGCCCCCCGGGACAGCTATTCTACGAGCAGTACTTC. Translation gives CASSPPGQLFYEQYF. This chain joins TRBV7-8 and TRBJ2-7, with TRBD1 identical over 7 bases. CDR3 size: 15 residues. The V and J ends lost 5 bases and 3 bases, in that order; junction bases with no gene match: 10. CDR1 and CDR2 (germline): SGHVS, FQNEAQ.

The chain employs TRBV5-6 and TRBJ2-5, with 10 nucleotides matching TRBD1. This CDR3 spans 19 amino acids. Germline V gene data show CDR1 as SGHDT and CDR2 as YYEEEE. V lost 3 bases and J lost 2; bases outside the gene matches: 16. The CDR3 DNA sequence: TGTGCCAGCAGCTCCTACCGGACAGGGGGGATATTCGGGCAAGAGACCCAGTACTTC. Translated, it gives CASSSYRTGGIFGQETQYF.

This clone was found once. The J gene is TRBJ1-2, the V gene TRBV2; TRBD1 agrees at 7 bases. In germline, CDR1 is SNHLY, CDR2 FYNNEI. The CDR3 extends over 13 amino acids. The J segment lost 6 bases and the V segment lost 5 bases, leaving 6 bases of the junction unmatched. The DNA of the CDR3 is TGTGCCAGCAGTTACAGGGGTGGAGATGGCTACACCTTC. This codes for CASSYRGGDGYTF. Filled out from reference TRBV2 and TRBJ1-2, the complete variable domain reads EPEVTQTPSHQVTQMGQEVILRCVPISNHLYFYWYRQILGQKVEFLVSFYNNEISEKSEIFDDQFSVERPDGSNFTLKIRSTKLEDSAMYFCASSYRGGDGYTFGSGTRLTVV.

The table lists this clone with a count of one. CDR3 amino acids: CSVEDMGQPQQYF. DNA for the CDR3: TGCAGCGTTGAAGATATGGGACAGCCCCAGCAGTACTTC. The J gene is TRBJ2-7, the V gene TRBV29-1; the match to TRBD1 covers 7 bases. The CDR3 is made up of 13 amino acids. With V trimmed by 0 bases and J by 8 bases, 7 bases remained unmatched. The germline V gene encodes CDR1 SQVTM and CDR2 ANQGSEA.

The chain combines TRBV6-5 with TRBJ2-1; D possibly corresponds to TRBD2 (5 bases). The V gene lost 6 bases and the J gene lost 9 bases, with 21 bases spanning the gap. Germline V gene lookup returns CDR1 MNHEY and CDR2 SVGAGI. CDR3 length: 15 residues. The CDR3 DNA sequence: TGTGCCAGCAGGCCCCTAGAGGGCCGTACTGGTGAGCAGTTCTTC. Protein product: CASRPLEGRTGEQFF.

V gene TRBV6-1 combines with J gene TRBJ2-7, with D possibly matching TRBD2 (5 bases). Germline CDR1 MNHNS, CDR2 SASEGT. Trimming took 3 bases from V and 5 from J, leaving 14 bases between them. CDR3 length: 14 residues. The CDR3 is CASSDRITRDEQYF. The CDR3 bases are TGTGCCAGCAGTGACCGAATTACTAGGGACGAGCAGTACTTC.

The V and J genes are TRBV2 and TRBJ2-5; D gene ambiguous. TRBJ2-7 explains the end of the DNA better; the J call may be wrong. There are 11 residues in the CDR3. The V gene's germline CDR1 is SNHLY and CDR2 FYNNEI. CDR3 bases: TGTGCCAGCAGTGAAGTCCACGAGCAGTACTTC. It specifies CASSEVHEQYF.

CDR3 DNA: TGTGCCAGCAGGACGACTACGGCGGCATCACCCCTCCACTTT. Residues: CASRTTTAASPLHF. The V gene is TRBV5-6, the J gene TRBJ1-6; D unresolved. Trimming cost V 5 bases and J 10 bases, with 16 bases left between them. The CDR3 extends over 14 amino acids. Germline V CDR1 and CDR2: SGHDT, YYEEEE.

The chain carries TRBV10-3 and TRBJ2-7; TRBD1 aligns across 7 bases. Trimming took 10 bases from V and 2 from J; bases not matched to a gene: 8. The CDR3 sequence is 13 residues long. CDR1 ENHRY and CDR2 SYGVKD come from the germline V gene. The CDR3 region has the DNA TGTGCCACAGGGGGTCTCCAAACCTACGAGCAGTACTTC. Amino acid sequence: CATGGLQTYEQYF.

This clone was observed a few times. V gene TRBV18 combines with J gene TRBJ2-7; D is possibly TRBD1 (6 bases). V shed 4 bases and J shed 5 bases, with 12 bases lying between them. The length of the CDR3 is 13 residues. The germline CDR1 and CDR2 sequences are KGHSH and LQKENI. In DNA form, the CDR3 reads TGTGCCAGCTCACTGACACAGGGCGACGAGCAGTACTTC. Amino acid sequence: CASSLTQGDEQYF.

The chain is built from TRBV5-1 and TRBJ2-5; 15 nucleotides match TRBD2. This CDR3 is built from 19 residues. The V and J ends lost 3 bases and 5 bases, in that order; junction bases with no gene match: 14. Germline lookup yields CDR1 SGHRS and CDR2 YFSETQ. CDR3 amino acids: CASSSGLRTSGRAWETQYF. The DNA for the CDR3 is TGCGCCAGCAGCTCCGGACTGCGGACTAGCGGGAGGGCCTGGGAGACCCAGTACTTC.